Listed here are 22 T cell receptor beta chains from one sample, sequenced in a study of Ad26.COV2.S vaccination and SARS-CoV-2 variants. The assay was immunoSEQ multiplex PCR, and TCRdb's table has in-frame clones only and misses some. This sample has around 400,000 clones, with about 91% found just once. Treatment specified: around 19 received Ad26.COV2.S at low or high dose, single or two shots; about 5 received placebo; per-sample allocation not given. The samples date from day 63 after the first vaccine or placebo injection. This material consisted of peripheral blood, taken in a trial of Ad26.COV2.S vaccine versus placebo. All receptors come from a person between 18 and 59 years old who received the Ad26.COV2.S COVID-19 vaccine or a placebo.

The chain joins TRBV5-1 to TRBJ1-5, with D unresolved. The CDR3 consists of 14 residues. V lost 4 bases, J lost 3 bases, and 11 bases lay in between. The germline gives CDR1 SGHRS, CDR2 YFSETQ. The DNA of the CDR3 is TGCGCCAGCAGCGAGACGGGGATCAATCAGCCCCAGCATTTT. It specifies CASSETGINQPQHF.

J is TRBJ2-7 and V is TRBV18, with TRBD2 identical over 8 bases. Germline CDR1 and CDR2: KGHSH and LQKENI. The CDR3 consists of 14 residues. The ends lost 8 bases at V and 3 bases at J; junction bases unmatched: 9. The CDR3, as DNA: TGTGCCAGCCGAACTGGACTAGCAGACTACGAGCAGTACTTC. Encoded protein: CASRTGLADYEQYF.

The genes are TRBV5-4 and TRBJ2-3; 9 positions agree with TRBD2. CDR1 is SGHNT and CDR2 is YYREEE in the germline V gene (reference sequence). There are 15 residues in the CDR3. The V segment lost 6 bases and the J segment 2 bases; nucleotides outside the gene matches: 7. CDR3 nucleotides: TGTGCCAGCACGGCTAGCGGGACTTCCACAGATACGCAGTATTTT. Translated: CASTASGTSTDTQYF.

This clone has a handful of counts. The CDR3 protein is CASRPTGTGEKLFF. Written as DNA, the CDR3 is TGTGCCAGCAGACCGACAGGGACCGGCGAAAAACTGTTTTTT. The chain joins TRBV6-5 to TRBJ1-4; TRBD1 aligns across 7 bases. CDR1 and CDR2 from the germline V gene are MNHEY and SVGAGI. The J segment lost 8 bases and the V segment lost 6 bases, leaving 9 bases of the junction unmatched. This CDR3 comprises 14 residues.

This chain uses TRBV11-2 with TRBJ2-7, with D possibly matching TRBD2 (5 bases). Between the trimmed V and J ends, which lost 7 bases and 2 bases, there was a span of 15 bases. The length of the CDR3 is 14 residues. Germline lookup yields CDR1 SGHAT and CDR2 FQNNGV. The CDR3 reads CASTIGLTTYEQYF. CDR3 nucleotides: TGTGCCAGCACCATAGGACTGACTACCTACGAGCAGTACTTC.

This rearrangement joins TRBV4-1 to TRBJ2-5, with TRBD2 matching 8 bases. Germline values: CDR1 MGHRA, CDR2 YSYEKL. V trimming: 4 bases; J trimming: 5 bases; junction bases outside the gene matches: 12. The CDR3 covers 16 residues. The CDR3 DNA reads as TGCGCCAGCAGCCCCGAACCCGGGAGGGCCCGGGAGACCCAGTACTTC. Translated: CASSPEPGRARETQYF.

The chain recombines TRBV6-5 with TRBJ2-3, with D unclear. CDR1 MNHEY and CDR2 SVGAGI come from the germline V gene. The CDR3 length is 15 residues. The germline V and J ends were trimmed by 2 bases and 0 bases, with 9 bases remaining between them. CDR3 nucleotide sequence: TGTGCCAGCAGTTACCGATGGTTGAGCACAGATACGCAGTATTTT. Translating gives CASSYRWLSTDTQYF.

The chain employs TRBV4-1 and TRBJ1-5; D gene ambiguous. V was pared by 0 bases and J by 3 bases, with 12 bases between. The length of the CDR3 is 16 residues. The germline gives CDR1 MGHRA, CDR2 YSYEKL. The CDR3 bases are TGCGCCAGCAGCCAAGAAAACACTTTGGTCAATCAGCCCCAGCATTTT. Translated, it gives CASSQENTLVNQPQHF.

The chain couples TRBV6-4 to TRBJ1-5; D unresolved. This CDR3 has 13 residues. Germline V lookup: CDR1 MRHNA, CDR2 SNTAGT. V was pared by 4 bases and J by 4 bases, with 8 bases between. The CDR3 DNA sequence: TGTGCCAGCAGTGTTGAGCAGAATCAGCCCCAGCATTTT. Translating gives CASSVEQNQPQHF.

The chain employs TRBV28 and TRBJ1-1, with 7 bases identical to TRBD1. V shed 4 bases, J shed 7 bases, and the junction held 9 bases outside the gene matches. CDR3 length equals 14 residues. Germline V gene lookup returns CDR1 MDHEN and CDR2 SYDVKM. The CDR3 DNA sequence: TGTGCCAGCAGTTCCGGGACAGTGGGAGTTGAAGCTTTCTTT. Encoded protein: CASSSGTVGVEAFF.

The count of this clone is one. The J gene is TRBJ1-1, the V gene TRBV5-1; D unresolved. Looked up from germline, CDR1 is SGHRS and CDR2 is YFSETQ. There are 13 residues in the CDR3. The V gene lost 1 base and the J gene lost 1 base, with 5 bases spanning the gap. DNA for the CDR3: TGCGCCAGCAGCTTGAAGGGGAACACTGAAGCTTTCTTT. This sequence encodes CASSLKGNTEAFF.

The chain links TRBV27 to TRBJ2-1; D perhaps matches TRBD2 (6 bases). The V end was cut by 6 bases, the J end by 6 bases, with 12 bases between. Germline CDR1 MNHEY, CDR2 SMNVEV (reference sequence). The CDR3 is 13 residues long. CDR3 nucleotides: TGTGCCAGCAGGTCTGCGGGGCTCAATGAGCAGTTCTTC. It specifies CASRSAGLNEQFF.

This chain uses TRBV9 with TRBJ2-5, with 10 bases fitting TRBD2. The CDR3 has 14 amino acids. Germline-derived CDR1 and CDR2 are SGDLS and YYNGEE. The V segment lost 4 bases and the J segment 5 bases; nucleotides outside the gene matches: 5. CDR3 residues: CASSPGLASETQYF. CDR3 nucleotides: TGTGCCAGCAGCCCGGGACTAGCGTCGGAGACCCAGTACTTC. The complete variable domain, with remaining parts taken from reference TRBV9 and TRBJ2-5, reads DSGVTQTPKHLITATGQRVTLRCSPRSGDLSVYWYQQSLDQGLQFLIQYYNGEERAKGNILERFSAQQFPDLHSELNLSSLELGDSALYFCASSPGLASETQYFGPGTRLLVL.

The chain has TRBV2 and TRBJ1-1; D unresolved. The CDR3 sequence is 13 residues long. V was clipped by 6 bases and J by 0 bases, with 8 bases between them. Germline V gene sequence: CDR1 SNHLY, CDR2 FYNNEI. Written as DNA, the CDR3 is TGTGCCAGCAGAGCCACAGTGAACACTGAAGCTTTCTTT. Its translation: CASRATVNTEAFF.

The V gene is TRBV6-6, the J gene TRBJ1-1, with unresolved D. The CDR3 loop spans 13 amino acids. V gave up 5 bases and J gave up 0 bases, with 7 bases separating them. In germline, CDR1 is MNHNY, CDR2 SVGAGI (reference sequence). In DNA form, the CDR3 reads TGTGCCAGCAGTCGATCCATGAACACTGAAGCTTTCTTT. Translation: CASSRSMNTEAFF.

A note on this clone: Additional DNA sequences in this sample encode the identical CDR3. J is TRBJ1-2 and V is TRBV28; D remains unclear. V shed 1 base and J shed 8 bases, with 8 bases lying between them. The V gene's germline CDR1 is MDHEN and CDR2 SYDVKM. The CDR3 covers 12 residues. CDR3 in amino acids: CASSLSGFGYTF. The CDR3 DNA is TGTGCCAGCAGTTTATCAGGTTTCGGCTACACCTTC.

The DNA for the CDR3 is TGTGCCAGCAGAACAGGGTTGTACTCCTACGAGCAGTACTTC. The encoded protein is CASRTGLYSYEQYF. The chain has TRBV27 and TRBJ2-7; possibly TRBD1 for D (6 bases). The V gene's germline CDR1 is MNHEY and CDR2 SMNVEV (reference sequence). Trimming took off 6 bases at V and 0 bases at J, with 12 bases between the two ends. The CDR3 runs to 14 residues.

In DNA, the CDR3 is TGTGCCACCAGTGACGGGATGAACACTGAAGCTTTCTTT. This encodes CATSDGMNTEAFF. The rearrangement joins TRBV24-1 to TRBJ1-1, with D unresolved. Germline CDR1 reads KGHDR; CDR2 reads SFDVKD. The CDR3 loop spans 13 amino acids. The germline V and J ends were trimmed by 4 bases and 0 bases, with 5 bases remaining between them.

This clone was observed once. This sequence joins TRBV29-1 and TRBJ2-5; D is unresolved. Germline V lookup: CDR1 SQVTM, CDR2 ANQGSEA. The V gene lost 7 bases and the J gene lost 5 bases, with 8 bases spanning the gap. There are 10 residues in the CDR3. The CDR3 region has the DNA TGCAGCGCGAAGGACGAGACCCAGTACTTC. Translating it yields CSAKDETQYF.

The V and J genes are TRBV5-1 and TRBJ1-4; D gene ambiguous. This CDR3 is 15 amino acids long. In germline, CDR1 is SGHRS, CDR2 YFSETQ. V lost 0 bases to trimming and J lost 5 bases, with 11 bases between them. CDR3 DNA: TGCGCCAGCAGCTTGGCTGGGAGTACGAATGAAAAACTGTTTTTT. It yields the protein CASSLAGSTNEKLFF. Full variable domain (rest looked up from reference TRBV5-1 and TRBJ1-4): KAGVTQTPRYLIKTRGQQVTLSCSPISGHRSVSWYQQTPGQGLQFLFEYFSETQRNKGNFPGRFSGRQFSNSRSEMNVSTLELGDSALYLCASSLAGSTNEKLFFGSGTQLSVL.

The sample holds a few counts of this clone. The gene calls are TRBV7-8 and TRBJ1-2, with D maybe TRBD1 (6 bases). Germline assignment: CDR1 SGHVS and CDR2 FQNEAQ. Deletions cut 5 bases from V and 8 bases from J, with 27 bases between. This CDR3 region has 17 residues. The CDR3 sequence is CASSPRDRGQIRSGYTF. The CDR3, as DNA: TGTGCCAGCAGCCCCCGGGATAGGGGACAAATCAGGTCCGGCTACACCTTC.

The rearrangement links TRBV2 to TRBJ2-2, with 10 bases aligning to TRBD2. The V gene end was trimmed by 7 bases and the J gene end by 2 bases; junction bases not matched to a gene: 13. Germline CDR1 is SNHLY and CDR2 is FYNNEI. The CDR3 covers 18 residues. The CDR3 loop reads CASKRDLRLAGNTGELFF. CDR3 DNA: TGTGCCAGCAAACGAGATCTTAGACTAGCGGGTAACACCGGGGAGCTGTTTTTT.